A single sample is the source of the 32 T cell receptor beta chains below, sequenced in a study of T cell responses to AZD1222 COVID-19 vaccine. The method was immunoSEQ multiplex PCR; TCRdb's version includes in-frame clones alone and lacks a portion of them. The table lists roughly 120,000 clones, about 90% of them singletons. Sample: peripheral blood, taken on day 0 of AZD1222 vaccination. These TCRs come from an adult in good health.

This clone was picked up one time. The chain uses TRBV7-9 and TRBJ2-1, with 8 bases aligning to TRBD1. V gave up 0 bases and J gave up 6 bases; unmatched junction bases: 4. CDR1 and CDR2 from the germline V gene are SEHNR and FQNEAQ (reference sequence). The CDR3 spans 15 residues. CDR3 coding DNA: TGTGCCAGCAGCTTAGCTCTAACAGGGGGCAATGAGCAGTTCTTC. It codes for CASSLALTGGNEQFF.

This chain connects TRBV27 to TRBJ2-2, with 10 bases aligning to TRBD1. Trimming removed 4 bases from V and 7 bases from J; junction bases left unmatched: 6. This CDR3 is built from 15 residues. Germline V gene data show CDR1 as MNHEY and CDR2 as SMNVEV (reference sequence). The CDR3 here is CASSYLGTGDGELFF. CDR3 coding DNA: TGTGCCAGCAGTTACCTCGGGACAGGGGACGGGGAGCTGTTTTTT.

The CDR3 sequence: CASSKSGSEHLFIITDTQYF. The CDR3 nucleotides read TGTGCCAGCAGCAAATCGGGCTCAGAACACCTGTTCATAATCACAGATACGCAGTATTTT. The chain has TRBV21-1 and TRBJ2-3. TRBV21-1 is given as a pseudogene. The length of the CDR3 is 20 residues.

The J gene is TRBJ2-2, the V gene TRBV28, with 7 bases identical to TRBD2. Germline CDR1 is MDHEN and CDR2 is SYDVKM. The J segment lost 7 bases and the V segment lost 3 bases, leaving 5 bases of the junction unmatched. This CDR3 has 14 residues. CDR3 nucleotides: TGTGCCAGCAGTTTTGCGGGAGTGGGCGGGGAGCTGTTTTTT. As protein: CASSFAGVGGELFF.

V gene TRBV18 combines with J gene TRBJ1-3; D is ambiguous. The germline V gene encodes CDR1 KGHSH and CDR2 LQKENI. Trimming took off 9 bases at V and 4 bases at J, with 7 bases between the two ends. This CDR3 region has 11 residues. The CDR3 bases are TGTGCCAGTTTCGAGGGAAACACCATATATTTT. This sequence encodes CASFEGNTIYF.

The rearrangement joins TRBV6-1 to TRBJ2-2; TRBD1 might be the D (5 bases). The CDR3 extends over 15 amino acids. V was shortened by 3 bases and J by 3 bases, with 11 bases between the two germline ends. Germline V CDR1 and CDR2: MNHNS, SASEGT. CDR3 sequence reads: CASSDQGVDTGELFF. Written as DNA, the CDR3 is TGTGCCAGCAGTGACCAGGGTGTGGACACCGGGGAGCTGTTTTTT.

CDR3 nucleotides: TGTGCCAGCAGTCTCCCCCCGGGGGCCTGGGCTTTCTTT. Translation gives CASSLPPGAWAFF. This sequence joins TRBV12-3 or TRBV12-4 and TRBJ1-1; a weak D match, TRBD1 (6 bases). The length of the CDR3 is 13 residues. Trimming pared 5 bases from V and 11 bases from J, leaving 18 bases between.

DNA for the CDR3: TGTGCCAGCAGCCGAGGGTCGGCTTTTGAGACCCAGTACTTC. The encoded protein is CASSRGSAFETQYF. V usage is TRBV7-8 and J usage is TRBJ2-5, with a weak D call TRBD2 (5 bases). Trimming cost V 5 bases and J 5 bases, with 15 bases left between them. The CDR3 runs 14 residues. The germline gives CDR1 SGHVS, CDR2 FQNEAQ.

J is TRBJ2-5 and V is TRBV3-1 (or the pseudogene TRBV3-2); 15 bases map to TRBD2. V shed 4 bases and J 13 bases; nucleotides not matched to a gene: 13. Germline-derived CDR1 and CDR2 are LGHDT and YNNKEL (reference sequence). The CDR3 contains 16 residues. CDR3 sequence (DNA): TGTGCCAGCAGCCTGGGACTAGCGGGAGGCCGAATTAACCCGTACTTC. It codes for CASSLGLAGGRINPYF.

The rearrangement joins TRBV9 to TRBJ2-7; 7 bases are a match to TRBD2. Germline values: CDR1 SGDLS, CDR2 YYNGEE. V gave up 0 bases and J gave up 6 bases; unmatched junction bases: 3. The CDR3 totals 13 residues. The CDR3 region is CASSVGAGSEQYF. The CDR3 DNA reads TGTGCCAGCAGCGTAGGAGCGGGGAGCGAGCAGTACTTC.

The chain combines TRBV5-6 with TRBJ1-3; D unclear. CDR1 and CDR2 from the germline V gene are SGHDT and YYEEEE. V lost 1 base, J lost 0 bases, and 5 bases lay in between. The CDR3 covers 14 residues. CDR3 protein: CASSLFDSGNTIYF. CDR3 bases: TGTGCCAGCAGCTTGTTTGACTCTGGAAACACCATATATTTT.

The chain recombines TRBV7-9 with TRBJ2-4; possibly TRBD1 for D (6 bases). V lost 2 bases, J lost 8 bases, and 16 bases lay in between. Germline CDR1 SEHNR, CDR2 FQNEAQ (reference sequence). CDR3 length equals 15 residues. CDR3 loop: CASSLTTQGFYIQYF. The CDR3 coding sequence is TGTGCCAGCAGCTTAACAACACAGGGTTTTTACATTCAGTACTTC. The variable domain in full, with the rest retrieved from reference TRBV7-9 and TRBJ2-4, is DTGVSQNPRHKITKRGQNVTFRCDPISEHNRLYWYRQTLGQGPEFLTYFQNEAQLEKSRLLSDRFSAERPKGSFSTLEIQRTEQGDSAMYLCASSLTTQGFYIQYFGAGTRLSVL.

The chain recombines TRBV19 with TRBJ2-4, with D tentatively TRBD1 or TRBD2 (5 bases each). In germline, CDR1 is LNHDA, CDR2 SQIVND (reference sequence). The CDR3 runs to 18 residues. The V gene lost 4 bases and the J gene lost 1 base, with 20 bases spanning the gap. CDR3 bases: TGTGCCAGTAGTAAAGGCCCAAAGGGGACGAGGGCCAAAAACATTCAGTACTTC. This codes for CASSKGPKGTRAKNIQYF.

The chain joins TRBV19 to TRBJ2-3; 7 bases agree with TRBD1. Germline CDR1 LNHDA, CDR2 SQIVND (reference sequence). The V segment lost 3 bases and the J segment 4 bases; nucleotides outside the gene matches: 4. The CDR3 sequence is 14 residues long. CDR3 region: CASSIPTGPDTQYF. In DNA form, the CDR3 reads TGTGCCAGTAGTATCCCGACAGGGCCAGATACGCAGTATTTT.

In this sample, this clone turned up a few times. This chain uses TRBV7-9 with TRBJ1-5, with TRBD1 matching 7 bases. This CDR3 spans 14 amino acids. The germline CDR1 and CDR2 sequences are SEHNR and FQNEAQ (reference sequence). The J segment lost 4 bases and the V segment lost 5 bases, leaving 5 bases of the junction unmatched. The DNA for the CDR3 is TGTGCCAGCAGCCAGGACAGGTTGAATCAGCCCCAGCATTTT. This sequence encodes CASSQDRLNQPQHF.

The chain is built from TRBV5-6 and TRBJ2-1; 10 bases line up with TRBD2. V lost 4 bases, J lost 2 bases, and 6 bases stayed unmatched. Germline V gene data show CDR1 as SGHDT and CDR2 as YYEEEE. CDR3 length: 16 residues. The CDR3 here is CASSLYTSGAYNEQFF. For the CDR3, the DNA is TGTGCCAGCAGCCTCTATACTAGCGGGGCCTACAATGAGCAGTTCTTC.

The chain couples TRBV9 to TRBJ1-2; weak D call: TRBD1 (6 bases). The CDR3 is made up of 15 amino acids. CDR1 SGDLS and CDR2 YYNGEE come from the germline V gene. Trimming removed 0 bases at V and 7 bases at J, with 16 bases between. CDR3 amino acids: CASSVGVGTPFGYTF. DNA of the CDR3: TGTGCCAGCAGCGTAGGAGTGGGGACACCATTTGGCTACACCTTC.

This sequence joins TRBV7-2 and TRBJ2-7, with a possible D match to TRBD2 (6 bases). Germline V lookup: CDR1 SGHTA, CDR2 FQGNSA. CDR3 length: 14 residues. Trimming cost V 6 bases and J 4 bases, with 16 bases left between them. This CDR3 is CASRGGGSFYEQYF. In DNA, the CDR3 is TGTGCCAGCAGGGGAGGAGGCAGCTTTTACGAGCAGTACTTC.

The rearrangement links TRBV19 to TRBJ1-2; D is undetermined. CDR1 is LNHDA and CDR2 is SQIVND in the germline V gene (reference sequence). Trimming shortened V by 7 bases and J by 2 bases, and 8 bases separated the two germline ends. CDR3 size: 12 residues. The CDR3: CASNAANYGYTF. The CDR3 coding sequence is TGTGCCAGTAATGCTGCCAACTATGGCTACACCTTC.

V usage is TRBV6-1 and J usage is TRBJ2-3; 7 bases agree with TRBD2. With 3 bases clipped from V and 3 bases from J, the junction kept 9 bases outside the gene matches. Germline V lookup: CDR1 MNHNS, CDR2 SASEGT. The CDR3 contains 16 residues. CDR3 residues: CASSDPSGLRTDTQYF. The CDR3 nucleotides read TGTGCCAGCAGTGATCCTAGCGGTTTGAGGACAGATACGCAGTATTTT.

The CDR3 spells CASSTPTGGLGYTF. CDR3 DNA sequence: TGTGCCAGCAGCACCCCGACAGGGGGCTTGGGCTACACCTTC. The chain has TRBV7-9 and TRBJ1-2, with 10 bases fitting TRBD1. The CDR3 loop spans 14 amino acids. CDR1 and CDR2 (germline): SEHNR, FQNEAQ (reference sequence). The ends lost 5 bases at V and 8 bases at J; junction bases unmatched: 8.

For the CDR3, the DNA is TGTGCCAGTAGTATAGGTTCGGATCAGCCCCAGCATTTT. Protein sequence: CASSIGSDQPQHF. V and J are TRBV19 and TRBJ1-5; D call uncertain. The CDR3 is 13 amino acids. V was pared by 1 base and J by 5 bases, with 6 bases between. Germline loops: CDR1 LNHDA, CDR2 SQIVND (reference sequence).

This sequence joins TRBV11-1 and TRBJ2-1; 7 positions match TRBD2. The CDR3 is made up of 14 amino acids. Germline CDR1 and CDR2: SGHAT and FQDESV (reference sequence). Losses at the gene ends were 6 bases for V and 2 bases for J; bases not matched to a gene: 4. In nucleotides, the CDR3 is TGTGCCAGCAGGGGCGGGGGACCCTACAATGAGCAGTTCTTC. Translation gives CASRGGGPYNEQFF.

V and J are TRBV4-2 and TRBJ2-2; 9 positions agree with TRBD2. The V and J ends lost 7 bases and 4 bases, in that order; junction bases with no gene match: 10. Germline lookup yields CDR1 LGHNA and CDR2 YNFKEQ. This CDR3 is 16 amino acids long. CDR3 DNA sequence: TGTGCCAGCACCCCAAGCGGTAGCGGGGGCACCGGGGAGCTGTTTTTT. Its protein is CASTPSGSGGTGELFF.

The V gene is TRBV3-1 (or the pseudogene TRBV3-2), the J gene TRBJ2-2, with 8 nucleotides matching TRBD2. Unmatched junction bases numbered 7, after V lost 7 bases and J lost 6 bases. In germline, CDR1 is LGHDT, CDR2 YNNKEL (reference sequence). The CDR3 runs 14 residues. DNA of the CDR3: TGTGCCAGCATGAGCGGGAGTAAGTCCGGGGAGCTGTTTTTT. Residues: CASMSGSKSGELFF.

The chain uses TRBV27 and TRBJ1-2; 11 positions match TRBD1. V trimming: 5 bases; J trimming: 5 bases; junction bases outside the gene matches: 4. The CDR3 runs to 14 residues. Germline CDR1 MNHEY, CDR2 SMNVEV (reference sequence). The CDR3 is CASSPRDRGYGYTF. As DNA, the CDR3 is TGTGCCAGCAGTCCCCGGGACAGGGGGTATGGCTACACCTTC.

The V and J genes are TRBV29-1 and TRBJ1-1; the D is unclear. Trimming removed 1 base at V and 5 bases at J, with 8 bases between. The CDR3 spans 12 residues. Germline CDR1 reads SQVTM; CDR2 reads ANQGSEA. CDR3 region: CSVEGSGTEAFF. CDR3 bases: TGCAGCGTTGAAGGGAGTGGGACTGAAGCTTTCTTT.

The rearrangement joins TRBV5-4 to TRBJ2-5; 8 positions agree with TRBD1. This CDR3 is 13 amino acids long. The ends lost 5 bases at V and 4 bases at J; junction bases unmatched: 4. Germline CDR1 reads SGHNT; CDR2 reads YYREEE (reference sequence). The CDR3 region is CASRLQGGETQYF. In DNA form, the CDR3 reads TGTGCCAGCAGGCTACAGGGGGGAGAGACCCAGTACTTC.

The chain uses TRBV27 and TRBJ2-7; D assignment may be TRBD1 or TRBD2 (5 bases each). The V end lost 10 bases, the J end lost 4 bases, and 23 bases lay between the germline ends. Looked up from germline, CDR1 is MNHEY and CDR2 is SMNVEV (reference sequence). CDR3 size: 15 residues. The CDR3 DNA is TGTGCCACCAGCCCTGGGACCCCGGTTGAATACGAGCAGTACTTC. Amino acid sequence: CATSPGTPVEYEQYF.

The J gene is TRBJ1-6, the V gene TRBV13, with 10 bases identical to TRBD1. This CDR3 has 14 amino acids. Germline trimming cut 3 bases from V and 7 bases from J; bases unmatched to any gene: 0. The V gene's germline CDR1 is PRHDT and CDR2 FYEKMQ (reference sequence). CDR3: CASSLDRGNSPLHF. CDR3 coding DNA: TGTGCCAGCAGCTTGGACAGGGGGAATTCACCCCTCCACTTT.

CDR3 protein: CASSVSGQVNEKLFF. The CDR3, as DNA: TGTGCCAGCAGCGTATCGGGACAGGTGAATGAAAAACTGTTTTTT. This chain joins TRBV9 and TRBJ1-4, with 8 bases identical to TRBD1. The J segment lost 5 bases and the V segment lost 1 base, leaving 4 bases of the junction unmatched. The CDR3 covers 15 residues. The V gene's germline CDR1 is SGDLS and CDR2 YYNGEE.

This rearrangement joins TRBV18 to TRBJ2-2; the match to TRBD1 covers 10 bases. The CDR3 length is 17 residues. The ends lost 1 base at V and 0 bases at J; junction bases unmatched: 2. Germline V gene data show CDR1 as KGHSH and CDR2 as LQKENI. The CDR3 bases are TGTGCCAGCTCACCACAGGGACAGGGGACGAACACCGGGGAGCTGTTTTTT. Its protein is CASSPQGQGTNTGELFF.